This T cell receptor beta chain comes out of a study of CXCR3-negative and CXCR3-positive naive CD8 T cells. The study's findings and limits: The TRB CDR3s that CXCR3-positive naive cells carried were more hydrophobic than those of CXCR3-negative naive cells. TRB CDR3 properties were used to infer TCR strength, and surface CD5 was comparable between naive subsets.

Each CD8+ T cell subset was sorted in triplicate, approximately 300,000 cells each. CD45RO-CCR7+CD27+CD95- cells counted as naive CD8+ T cells. Through 5' RACE with UMI labels, the TRB cDNA libraries were prepared. Reanalyzing the 5' RACE reads, TCRdb keeps one entry per CDR3 protein, without DNA. Here the sample table reports about 85,000 distinct CDR3 sequences. Germline assignment: CDR1 SGDLS and CDR2 YYNGEE. The CDR3 runs 17 residues. To note about this clonotype: Its specificity is unknown.

The sequence came from a human donor in good health. Some clones in this sample may be carry-over from other donors' samples. The chain employs TRBV9 and TRBJ2-7; absent DNA, TCRdb's TRBD2 call cannot be checked. Sequencing was performed on naive CXCR3+ CD8+ T cells from blood. Subset: CD45RO-CCR7+CD27+CD95- naive CD8+ T cells expressing CXCR3 (TNR3+). CDR3 protein: CASSPGPIPTGSYEQYF.